The sequence of this T cell receptor (beta chain) was determined in a study of cytomegalovirus exposure and HLA in healthy donors. Germline-derived CDR1 and CDR2 are LGHNA and YSLEER. Trimming shortened V by 0 bases and J by 13 bases, and 16 bases separated the two germline ends. This CDR3 has 14 amino acids. The PCR had 60 Vbeta and 13 Jbeta primers. Original data processing: In a later analysis, the count reached 75 million to 90 million unique TCR beta chains, with approximately 11 million shared. Measured with immunoSEQ multiplex PCR; TCRdb has only the in-frame clones, and not every one. From that table come the V and J calls and clone size; the DNA was used to work out D and trimming. The profile covers 90,000 to 140,000 clones, with around four fifths appearing a single time and approximately 1.3% taken by the ten largest. Regarding this clone: The antigen remains unidentified.

General study points: One cluster of highly shared sequence variants probably arose as a sequencing artifact. Donors were assumed by presence/absence analyses to have roughly uniform sequencing depth.

In nominal health when sampled, donors likely had unrecorded immune exposures nonetheless. The sample taken for sequencing was PBMCs. V is TRBV4-3 and J is TRBJ2-1; D unresolved. The source is a man aged 25-45 years in good health and CMV-seronegative. CDR3 nucleotides: TGCGCCAGCAGCCAAGAACCCAACCAGGTACCCCAGTTCTTC. This encodes CASSQEPNQVPQFF.